The entry that follows covers one T cell receptor beta chain sequence. Its matching antigen is unknown. Every donor was a healthy person donating bone marrow. Researchers ran the PCR with 60 Vbeta and 13 Jbeta primers. Methods used by the authors: About 11 million shared chains were among the about 80 million unique TCR beta chains that a later analysis counted. Produced via immunoSEQ multiplex PCR; TCRdb's table is partial and in-frame only. Clone size and V and J calls were adopted from that table, with D and trimming inferred from the DNA. The sample has over 150,000 clones; around 70% are singletons. This entry is derived from a study of cytomegalovirus exposure and HLA in healthy donors. Findings and caveats of the study: Later analysis revealed greater clonal expansion in HLA-associated TCR beta chains than in equally common others. Under 20,000 TCR beta sequences were associated with HLA alleles at 0.05 false discovery rate in a later analysis.

Trimming left V 2 bases short and J 9 bases short, with 8 bases between. From germline, CDR1 is MRHNA and CDR2 SNTAGT. The CDR3 contains 13 residues. The chain uses TRBV6-4 and TRBJ1-6; possible D gene TRBD1, 5 bases. Material: PBMCs. This sequence originates from a male donor in good health and CMV-seronegative. CDR3 loop: CASSDMQGSPLHF. The CDR3 DNA sequence: TGTGCCAGCAGTGACATGCAGGGTTCACCCCTCCACTTT.